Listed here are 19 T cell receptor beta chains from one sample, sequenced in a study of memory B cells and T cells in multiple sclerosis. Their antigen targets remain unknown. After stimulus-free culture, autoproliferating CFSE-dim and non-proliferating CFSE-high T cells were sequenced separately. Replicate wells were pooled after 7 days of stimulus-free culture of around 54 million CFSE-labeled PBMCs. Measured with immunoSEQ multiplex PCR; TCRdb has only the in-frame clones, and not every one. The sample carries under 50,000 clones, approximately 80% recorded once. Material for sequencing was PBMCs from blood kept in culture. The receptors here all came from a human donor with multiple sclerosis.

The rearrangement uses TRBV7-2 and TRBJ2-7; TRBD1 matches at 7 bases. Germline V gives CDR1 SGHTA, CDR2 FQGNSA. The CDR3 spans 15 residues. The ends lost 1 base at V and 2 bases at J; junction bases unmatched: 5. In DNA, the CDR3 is TGTGCCAGCAGCTTAGTGACAGGGACGGCCTACGAGCAGTACTTC. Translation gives CASSLVTGTAYEQYF. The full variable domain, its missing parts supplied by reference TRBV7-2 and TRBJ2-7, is GAGVSQSPSNKVTEKGKDVELRCDPISGHTALYWYRQSLGQGLEFLIYFQGNSAPDKSGLPSDRFSAERTGGSVSTLTIQRTQQEDSAVYLCASSLVTGTAYEQYFGPGTRLTVT.

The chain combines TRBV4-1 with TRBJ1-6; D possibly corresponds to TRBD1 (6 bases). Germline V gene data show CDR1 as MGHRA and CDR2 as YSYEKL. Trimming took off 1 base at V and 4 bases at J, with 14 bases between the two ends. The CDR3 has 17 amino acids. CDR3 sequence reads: CASSQGPRGDYNSPLHF. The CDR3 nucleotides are TGCGCCAGCAGCCAAGGCCCCAGGGGAGATTATAATTCACCCCTCCACTTT.

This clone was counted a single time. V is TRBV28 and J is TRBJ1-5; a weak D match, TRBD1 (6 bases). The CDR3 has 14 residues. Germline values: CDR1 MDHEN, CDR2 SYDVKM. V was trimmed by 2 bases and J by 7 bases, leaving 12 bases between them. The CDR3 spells CASSLEWGGQPQHF. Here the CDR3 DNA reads TGTGCCAGCAGTTTAGAGTGGGGGGGCCAGCCCCAGCATTTT.

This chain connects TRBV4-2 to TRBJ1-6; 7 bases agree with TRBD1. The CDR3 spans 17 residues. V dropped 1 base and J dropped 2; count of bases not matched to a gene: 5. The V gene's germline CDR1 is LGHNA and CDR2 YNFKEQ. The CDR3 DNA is TGTGCCAGCAGCCAAGCCAGGGGGTATCCCTATAATTCACCCCTCCACTTT. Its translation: CASSQARGYPYNSPLHF.

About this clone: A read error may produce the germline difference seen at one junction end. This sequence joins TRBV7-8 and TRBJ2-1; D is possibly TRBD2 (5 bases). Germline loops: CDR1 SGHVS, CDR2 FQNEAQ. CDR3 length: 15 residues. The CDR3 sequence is CAGSSPTRDYNEQFF. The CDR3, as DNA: TGTGCCGGCAGCTCCCCCACTCGGGACTACAATGAGCAGTTCTTC.

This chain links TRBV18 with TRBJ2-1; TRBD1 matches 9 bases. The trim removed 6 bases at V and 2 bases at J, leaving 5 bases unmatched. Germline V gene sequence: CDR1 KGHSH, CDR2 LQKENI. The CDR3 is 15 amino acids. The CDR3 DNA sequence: TGTGCCAGCTCTTCCGGGACAGGGCCCTACAATGAGCAGTTCTTC. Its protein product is CASSSGTGPYNEQFF.

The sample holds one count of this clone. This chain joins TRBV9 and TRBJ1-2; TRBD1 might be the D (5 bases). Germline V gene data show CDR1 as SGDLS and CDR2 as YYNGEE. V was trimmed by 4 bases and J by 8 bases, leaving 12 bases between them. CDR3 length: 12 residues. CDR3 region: CASSIPREGYTF. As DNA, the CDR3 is TGTGCCAGCAGCATACCCAGGGAGGGCTACACCTTC.

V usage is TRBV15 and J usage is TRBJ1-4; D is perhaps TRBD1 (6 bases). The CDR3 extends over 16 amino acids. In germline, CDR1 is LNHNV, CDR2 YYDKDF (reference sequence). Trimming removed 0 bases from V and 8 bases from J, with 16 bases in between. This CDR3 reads CATSRDSGGFGEKLFF. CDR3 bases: TGTGCCACCAGCAGAGATTCGGGGGGCTTTGGAGAAAAACTGTTTTTT. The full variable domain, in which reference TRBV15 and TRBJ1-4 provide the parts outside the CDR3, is DAMVIQNPRYQVTQFGKPVTLSCSQTLNHNVMYWYQQKSSQAPKLLFHYYDKDFNNEADTPDNFQSRRPNTSFCFLDIRSPGLGDTAMYLCATSRDSGGFGEKLFFGSGTQLSVL.

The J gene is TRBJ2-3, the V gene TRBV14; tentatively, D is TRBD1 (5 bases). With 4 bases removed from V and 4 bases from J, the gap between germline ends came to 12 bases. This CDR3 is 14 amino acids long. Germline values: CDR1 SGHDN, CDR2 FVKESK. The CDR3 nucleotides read TGTGCCAGCAGCCCTACAGGATTCCCAGATACGCAGTATTTT. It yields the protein CASSPTGFPDTQYF.

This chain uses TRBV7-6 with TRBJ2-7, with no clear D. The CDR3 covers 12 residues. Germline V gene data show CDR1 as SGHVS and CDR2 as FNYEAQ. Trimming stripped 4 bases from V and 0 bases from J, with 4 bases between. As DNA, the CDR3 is TGTGCCAGCAGCTCTAGCTCCTACGAGCAGTACTTC. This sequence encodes CASSSSSYEQYF.

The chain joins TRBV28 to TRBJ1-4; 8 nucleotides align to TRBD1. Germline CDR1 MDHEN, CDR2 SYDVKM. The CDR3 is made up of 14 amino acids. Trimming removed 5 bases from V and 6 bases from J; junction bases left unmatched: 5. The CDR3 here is CASSSWGQDEKLFF. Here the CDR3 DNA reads TGTGCCAGCAGTAGTTGGGGACAGGATGAAAAACTGTTTTTT. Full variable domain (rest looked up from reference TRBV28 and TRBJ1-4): DVKVTQSSRYLVKRTGEKVFLECVQDMDHENMFWYRQDPGLGLRLIYFSYDVKMKEKGDIPEGYSVSREKKERFSLILESASTNQTSMYLCASSSWGQDEKLFFGSGTQLSVL.

CDR3 bases: TGTGCCAGCAGTTGGGCAAGCACAGATACGCAGTATTTT. This sequence encodes CASSWASTDTQYF. The genes are TRBV6-5 and TRBJ2-3; D unclear. V was pared by 4 bases and J by 0 bases, with 5 bases between. This CDR3 contains 13 residues. CDR1 is MNHEY and CDR2 is SVGAGI in the germline V gene.

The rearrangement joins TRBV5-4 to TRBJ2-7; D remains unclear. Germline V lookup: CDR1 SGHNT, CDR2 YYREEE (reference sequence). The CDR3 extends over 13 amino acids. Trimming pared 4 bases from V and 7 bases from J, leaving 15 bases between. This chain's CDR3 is CASSVPYSKEQYF. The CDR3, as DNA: TGTGCCAGCAGCGTCCCATACTCGAAGGAGCAGTACTTC.

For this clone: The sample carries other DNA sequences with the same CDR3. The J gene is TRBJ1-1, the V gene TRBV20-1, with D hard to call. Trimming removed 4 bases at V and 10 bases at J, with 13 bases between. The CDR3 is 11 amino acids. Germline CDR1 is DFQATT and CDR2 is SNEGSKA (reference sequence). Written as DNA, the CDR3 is TGCAGTGCTACGCCTGGATCGGCAGCTTTCTTT. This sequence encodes CSATPGSAAFF.

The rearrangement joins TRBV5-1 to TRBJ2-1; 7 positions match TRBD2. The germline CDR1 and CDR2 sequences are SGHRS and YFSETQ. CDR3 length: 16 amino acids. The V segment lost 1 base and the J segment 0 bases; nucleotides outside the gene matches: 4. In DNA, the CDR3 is TGCGCCAGCAGCTTGAAGCGGGGAACCTCCTACAATGAGCAGTTCTTC. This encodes CASSLKRGTSYNEQFF. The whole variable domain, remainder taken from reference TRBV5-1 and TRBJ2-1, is KAGVTQTPRYLIKTRGQQVTLSCSPISGHRSVSWYQQTPGQGLQFLFEYFSETQRNKGNFPGRFSGRQFSNSRSEMNVSTLELGDSALYLCASSLKRGTSYNEQFFGPGTRLTVL.

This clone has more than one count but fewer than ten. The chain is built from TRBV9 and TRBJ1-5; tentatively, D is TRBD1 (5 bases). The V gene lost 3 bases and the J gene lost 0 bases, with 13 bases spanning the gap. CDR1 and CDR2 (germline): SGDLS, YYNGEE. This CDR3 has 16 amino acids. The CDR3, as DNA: TGTGCCAGCAGCGCCGGGGGGGAGTATAGCAATCAGCCCCAGCATTTT. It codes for CASSAGGEYSNQPQHF.

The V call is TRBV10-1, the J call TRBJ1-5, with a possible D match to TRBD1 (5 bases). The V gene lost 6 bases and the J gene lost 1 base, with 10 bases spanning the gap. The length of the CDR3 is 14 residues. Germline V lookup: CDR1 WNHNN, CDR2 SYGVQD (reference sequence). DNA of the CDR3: TGCGCCAGCAGGGGACCCAACAGCAATCAGCCCCAGCATTTT. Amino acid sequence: CASRGPNSNQPQHF.

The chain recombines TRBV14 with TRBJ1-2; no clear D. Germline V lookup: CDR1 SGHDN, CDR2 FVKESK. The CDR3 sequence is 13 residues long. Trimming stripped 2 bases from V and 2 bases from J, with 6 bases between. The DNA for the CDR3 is TGTGCCAGCAGCCAAAGGAGCAACTATGGCTACACCTTC. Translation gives CASSQRSNYGYTF.

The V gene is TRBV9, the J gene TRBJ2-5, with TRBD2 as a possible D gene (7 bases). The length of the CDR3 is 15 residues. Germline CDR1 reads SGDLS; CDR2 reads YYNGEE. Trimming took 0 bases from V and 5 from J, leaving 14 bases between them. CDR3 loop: CASSVEGGARETQYF. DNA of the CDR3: TGTGCCAGCAGCGTAGAGGGGGGGGCTCGCGAGACCCAGTACTTC.